One and the same sample provided the 16 T cell receptor beta chains below, sequenced in a study of OX40 agonist ivuxolimab in advanced cancers. TCRdb's table, derived via immunoSEQ multiplex PCR, lists solely in-frame clones and lacks some. Among around 72,000 clones listed, roughly 89% were seen once. Specimen: CD4+ or CD8+ T cells sorted from blood, collected in a trial of the OX40 agonist ivuxolimab. Receptors were obtained from an adult with an advanced solid tumor such as melanoma, head and neck, liver or kidney cancer.

The chain links TRBV10-2 to TRBJ1-2, with D perhaps TRBD1 (5 bases). Germline assignment: CDR1 WSHSY and CDR2 SAAADI. The CDR3 is 11 amino acids. Trimming left V 10 bases short and J 6 bases short, with 12 bases between. The CDR3 bases are TGCGCCACCTTTGCGGGGCATGGCTACACCTTC. Translation: CATFAGHGYTF.

The J gene is TRBJ2-1, the V gene TRBV7-9; 11 positions match TRBD2. The trim removed 0 bases at V and 9 bases at J, leaving 4 bases unmatched. The CDR3 loop spans 15 amino acids. Germline V gene data show CDR1 as SEHNR and CDR2 as FQNEAQ (reference sequence). The CDR3 here is CASSLASGGAGEQFF. DNA for the CDR3: TGTGCCAGCAGCTTAGCTAGCGGGGGGGCAGGTGAGCAGTTCTTC. The full variable domain, rest sourced from reference TRBV7-9 and TRBJ2-1, is DTGVSQNPRHKITKRGQNVTFRCDPISEHNRLYWYRQTLGQGPEFLTYFQNEAQLEKSRLLSDRFSAERPKGSFSTLEIQRTEQGDSAMYLCASSLASGGAGEQFFGPGTRLTVL.

The V call is TRBV5-1, the J call TRBJ1-6, with TRBD1 matching over 7 bases. This CDR3 contains 14 residues. The V gene end was trimmed by 4 bases and the J gene end by 6 bases; junction bases not matched to a gene: 4. Germline V gene data show CDR1 as SGHRS and CDR2 as YFSETQ. In nucleotides, the CDR3 is TGCGCCAGCAGCCGCGGACAGGCTAATTCACCCCTCCACTTT. This encodes CASSRGQANSPLHF.

The rearrangement links TRBV2 to TRBJ2-3; no clear D gene. The CDR3 extends over 12 amino acids. Germline-derived CDR1 and CDR2 are SNHLY and FYNNEI. V was shortened by 8 bases and J by 1 base, with 7 bases between the two germline ends. CDR3 in amino acids: CASVVGTDTQYF. CDR3 DNA sequence: TGTGCCAGCGTCGTAGGCACAGATACGCAGTATTTT.

The chain links TRBV18 to TRBJ2-1; D is unclear. The CDR3 runs to 12 residues. The germline V gene has CDR1 KGHSH and CDR2 LQKENI. The V end lost 6 bases, the J end lost 7 bases, and 10 bases lay between the germline ends. The CDR3 nucleotides read TGTGCCAGCTCGACCCTTAAAAATGAGCAGTTCTTC. Its translation is CASSTLKNEQFF.

This clone has a handful of counts. The V call is TRBV2, the J call TRBJ1-2; 9 bases map to TRBD1. After removal of 3 bases from V and 12 bases from J, the junction contained 5 bases not matched to a gene. The CDR3 length is 12 residues. CDR1 and CDR2 (germline): SNHLY, FYNNEI. The DNA for the CDR3 is TGTGCCAGCAGTGACCTTGGACAGGGGAACACCTTC. Encoded protein: CASSDLGQGNTF.

The chain has TRBV2 and TRBJ1-4; a weak D match, TRBD1 (6 bases). This CDR3 contains 16 residues. Germline values: CDR1 SNHLY, CDR2 FYNNEI. The V end was cut by 0 bases, the J end by 8 bases, with 16 bases between. The CDR3 nucleotides are TGTGCCAGCAGTGAAGCGTGGGGGGGCTGGGAGGAAAAACTGTTTTTT. Amino acids: CASSEAWGGWEEKLFF. The whole variable domain, remainder taken from reference TRBV2 and TRBJ1-4, is EPEVTQTPSHQVTQMGQEVILRCVPISNHLYFYWYRQILGQKVEFLVSFYNNEISEKSEIFDDQFSVERPDGSNFTLKIRSTKLEDSAMYFCASSEAWGGWEEKLFFGSGTQLSVL.

V usage is TRBV7-2 and J usage is TRBJ2-3, with D perhaps matching TRBD1 or TRBD2 (5 bases each). Between the trimmed V and J ends, which lost 6 bases and 2 bases, there was a span of 12 bases. Germline CDR1 and CDR2: SGHTA and FQGNSA. The CDR3 loop spans 14 amino acids. As DNA, the CDR3 is TGTGCCAGCAGGCCCGGGACGTACACAGATACGCAGTATTTT. It specifies CASRPGTYTDTQYF.

The count of this clone is one. J is TRBJ2-7 and V is TRBV7-3; weak D call: TRBD2 (5 bases). Deletions cut 1 base from V and 3 bases from J, with 7 bases between. The CDR3 sequence is 13 residues long. Per the germline V gene, CDR1 is SGHTA and CDR2 is FQGTGA. CDR3 region: CASSLIRGYEQYF. CDR3 coding DNA: TGTGCCAGCAGCTTAATCCGGGGCTACGAGCAGTACTTC.

This clone was seen more than once but under ten times. The CDR3 reads CASSLGGHVTEAFF. The CDR3 DNA reads as TGTGCCAGCAGCTTGGGAGGACACGTCACTGAAGCTTTCTTT. The chain links TRBV5-4 to TRBJ1-1; perhaps TRBD1 as D (5 bases). The CDR3 is made up of 14 amino acids. Germline values: CDR1 SGHNT, CDR2 YYREEE (reference sequence). V was shortened by 0 bases and J by 4 bases, with 10 bases between the two germline ends.

J is TRBJ2-1 and V is TRBV4-3, with D perhaps assigned TRBD1 or TRBD2 (6 bases each). Trimming cost V 0 bases and J 10 bases, with 10 bases left between them. The CDR3 is 13 residues long. The germline V gene encodes CDR1 LGHNA and CDR2 YSLEER. The CDR3 loop reads CASSQDRGREQFF. CDR3 nucleotides: TGCGCCAGCAGCCAAGATCGGGGGCGGGAGCAGTTCTTC.

This chain connects TRBV10-2 to TRBJ2-1; 7 bases align to TRBD2. CDR3 length: 17 residues. J gave up 7 bases and V 4 bases, and 16 bases lay outside the gene matches. CDR1 is WSHSY, CDR2 SAAADI, per germline. As DNA, the CDR3 is TGCGCCAGCAGTGGGGATTTGGTGGGGGGGATTGGTAATGAGCAGTTCTTC. Residues: CASSGDLVGGIGNEQFF.

V usage is TRBV5-1 and J usage is TRBJ1-1, with D uncertain. Trimming pared 6 bases from V and 0 bases from J, leaving 15 bases between. The CDR3 is 15 residues long. Germline lookup yields CDR1 SGHRS and CDR2 YFSETQ. The CDR3 DNA follows: TGCGCCAGCATCCCGACTCCAACAGTGAACACTGAAGCTTTCTTT. Translating gives CASIPTPTVNTEAFF.

The chain couples TRBV9 to TRBJ1-1; TRBD1 is a possible D gene (6 bases). The CDR3 runs 15 residues. V was trimmed by 0 bases and J by 4 bases, leaving 13 bases between them. The germline V gene has CDR1 SGDLS and CDR2 YYNGEE. The CDR3 sequence is CASSVGGARSTEAFF. In nucleotides, the CDR3 is TGTGCCAGCAGCGTAGGGGGGGCGCGTAGCACTGAAGCTTTCTTT.

CDR3 protein: CASSLVGTEETQYF. The DNA for the CDR3 is TGTGCCAGCAGTTTAGTCGGGACAGAAGAGACCCAGTACTTC. The V call is TRBV27, the J call TRBJ2-5; 7 nucleotides align to TRBD1. The V segment lost 2 bases and the J segment 3 bases; nucleotides outside the gene matches: 3. Germline-derived CDR1 and CDR2 are MNHEY and SMNVEV (reference sequence). The CDR3 runs to 14 residues.

The chain combines TRBV28 with TRBJ1-2, with TRBD1 identical over 7 bases. The CDR3 is 15 amino acids. Germline CDR1 reads MDHEN; CDR2 reads SYDVKM. The trim removed 5 bases at V and 2 bases at J, leaving 8 bases unmatched. The DNA for the CDR3 is TGTGCCAGCAGTCCCTCGGACAGGAAGAACTATGGCTACACCTTC. As protein: CASSPSDRKNYGYTF.